These 20 T cell receptor beta chains were all obtained from the same sample, sequenced in a study of blood T cell repertoires in COVID-19. TCRdb keeps only in-frame clones here, not all; method: immunoSEQ multiplex PCR. The sample contains about 300,000 clones, around 90% of which appear only once. Sequenced material: peripheral blood. The receptors originated from a young man with active or convalescent COVID-19.

With respect to this clone: The junction differs from germline at one of its ends, possibly a read error. The rearrangement links TRBV12-3 or TRBV12-4 to TRBJ2-1; no firm D call. The CDR3 runs 12 residues. The CDR3 region is CASSYSDNEQFF. CDR3 DNA: TGTGCCAGCAGCTACTCCGACAATGAGCAGTTCTTC.

This chain joins TRBV5-5 and TRBJ2-3; 11 bases are shared with TRBD2. CDR1 and CDR2 (germline): SGHKS, YYEKEE (reference sequence). There are 17 residues in the CDR3. J lost 4 bases, V lost 0 bases, and 7 bases had no gene match. This chain's CDR3 is CASSLEGTSGSSDTQYF. The CDR3 DNA reads as TGTGCCAGCAGCTTGGAGGGCACTAGCGGGAGTTCAGATACGCAGTATTTT.

The chain is built from TRBV9 and TRBJ1-1, with D unresolved. Germline values: CDR1 SGDLS, CDR2 YYNGEE. There are 13 residues in the CDR3. V dropped 0 bases and J dropped 4 bases, with 7 bases sitting between them. In nucleotides, the CDR3 is TGTGCCAGCAGCGTAGAAACTAGCACTGAAGCTTTCTTT. Protein product: CASSVETSTEAFF.

The chain is built from TRBV7-6 and TRBJ2-7; 7 nucleotides match TRBD1. The germline CDR1 and CDR2 sequences are SGHVS and FNYEAQ. V lost 4 bases and J lost 2; bases outside the gene matches: 8. CDR3 size: 15 residues. The CDR3: CASSSRDSETYEQYF. CDR3 DNA sequence: TGTGCCAGCAGCTCCCGGGACAGCGAAACCTACGAGCAGTACTTC.

The V call is TRBV29-1, the J call TRBJ1-1; D unresolved. The CDR3 contains 10 residues. Germline CDR1 is SQVTM and CDR2 is ANQGSEA. V lost 4 bases, J lost 10 bases, and 10 bases lay in between. The CDR3 is CSVGEYGAFF. The CDR3 region has the DNA TGCAGCGTTGGGGAGTACGGAGCTTTCTTT.

The chain uses TRBV6-5 and TRBJ2-7; 8 bases are shared with TRBD1. The V and J ends lost 9 bases and 2 bases, in that order; junction bases with no gene match: 9. The CDR3 contains 14 residues. CDR1 and CDR2 from the germline V gene are MNHEY and SVGAGI. This CDR3 reads CASTKRQGTYEQYF. The DNA for the CDR3 is TGTGCCAGTACCAAACGACAGGGGACCTACGAGCAGTACTTC.

J is TRBJ2-3 and V is TRBV11-2; possible D gene TRBD2, 6 bases. The CDR3 has 16 amino acids. Germline V gene sequence: CDR1 SGHAT, CDR2 FQNNGV. The germline V and J ends were trimmed by 5 bases and 0 bases, with 15 bases remaining between them. CDR3 nucleotides: TGTGCCAGCAGCCGGCTAGCGACAACTAGCACAGATACGCAGTATTTT. Its translation: CASSRLATTSTDTQYF.

A few counts support this clone. The chain recombines TRBV10-3 with TRBJ2-2; 11 bases line up with TRBD2. This CDR3 contains 18 residues. Germline V gene lookup returns CDR1 ENHRY and CDR2 SYGVKD. The V segment lost 4 bases and the J segment 0 bases; nucleotides outside the gene matches: 7. This CDR3 reads CAISGRLAGTANTGELFF. For the CDR3, the DNA is TGTGCCATCAGTGGGAGACTAGCGGGGACCGCGAACACCGGGGAGCTGTTTTTT.

V and J are TRBV7-9 and TRBJ2-7; 9 bases are a match to TRBD1. This CDR3 has 15 residues. After removal of 6 bases from V and 2 bases from J, the junction contained 8 bases not matched to a gene. CDR1 SEHNR and CDR2 FQNEAQ come from the germline V gene (reference sequence). The CDR3 loop is CASSHRDRDTYEQYF. The CDR3 coding sequence is TGTGCCAGCAGTCACCGGGACAGGGACACCTACGAGCAGTACTTC.

This chain uses TRBV3-1 (or the pseudogene TRBV3-2) with TRBJ2-7; TRBD2 might be the D (5 bases). Trimming took 1 base from V and 5 from J, leaving 15 bases between them. This CDR3 is 15 amino acids long. Germline V lookup: CDR1 LGHDT, CDR2 YNNKEL (reference sequence). CDR3: CASSQVSPLGNEQYF. DNA for the CDR3: TGTGCCAGCAGCCAAGTTTCTCCCCTCGGGAACGAGCAGTACTTC.

The chain links TRBV5-6 to TRBJ1-1, with D hard to call. CDR3 size: 13 residues. CDR1 SGHDT and CDR2 YYEEEE come from the germline V gene. The ends were cut back, 2 bases at V and 1 base at J, with 6 bases in the middle. The CDR3 sequence is CASSFGGNTEAFF. In nucleotides, the CDR3 is TGTGCCAGCAGCTTCGGCGGGAACACTGAAGCTTTCTTT.

The rearrangement joins TRBV19 to TRBJ1-1, with a possible D match to TRBD1 (6 bases). The CDR3 has 14 amino acids. V lost 4 bases, J lost 3 bases, and 12 bases lay in between. From germline, CDR1 is LNHDA and CDR2 SQIVND (reference sequence). For the CDR3, the DNA is TGTGCCAGTAGTAACAGGGAAAAATACACTGAAGCTTTCTTT. As protein: CASSNREKYTEAFF. Using reference TRBV19 and TRBJ1-1 for the parts outside the CDR3, the full variable domain is DGGITQSPKYLFRKEGQNVTLSCEQNLNHDAMYWYRQDPGQGLRLIYYSQIVNDFQKGDIAEGYSVSREKKESFPLTVTSAQKNPTAFYLCASSNREKYTEAFFGQGTRLTVV.

The chain carries TRBV11-2 and TRBJ2-7; 7 bases are shared with TRBD2. The CDR3 runs 15 residues. Germline trimming cut 5 bases from V and 2 bases from J; bases unmatched to any gene: 9. From germline, CDR1 is SGHAT and CDR2 FQNNGV. The CDR3 region has the DNA TGTGCCAGCAGCCCACGGGAGGTCACAACCTACGAGCAGTACTTC. Translation: CASSPREVTTYEQYF.

The gene calls are TRBV5-1 and TRBJ2-7, with a tentative D call TRBD1 (6 bases). V was pared by 0 bases and J by 2 bases, with 12 bases between. Germline V lookup: CDR1 SGHRS, CDR2 YFSETQ. The CDR3 runs to 15 residues. The CDR3 protein is CASSLADNRAYEQYF. The CDR3 DNA follows: TGCGCCAGCAGCTTGGCCGATAACAGGGCCTACGAGCAGTACTTC.

The rearrangement joins TRBV6-1 to TRBJ2-7; 8 positions match TRBD1. With 2 bases clipped from V and 4 bases from J, the junction kept 7 bases outside the gene matches. This CDR3 has 15 residues. CDR1 and CDR2 (germline): MNHNS, SASEGT. The CDR3 spells CASSEPRTGSYEQYF. The CDR3 nucleotides read TGTGCCAGCAGTGAACCGCGGACAGGGTCATACGAGCAGTACTTC.

The chain carries TRBV18 and TRBJ1-2; 8 nucleotides match TRBD1. J gave up 4 bases and V 6 bases, and 7 bases lay outside the gene matches. There are 14 residues in the CDR3. Germline V lookup: CDR1 KGHSH, CDR2 LQKENI. The CDR3 DNA reads as TGTGCCAGCTCCCCGTCAGGGGGCGCCTATGGCTACACCTTC. This sequence encodes CASSPSGGAYGYTF.

The chain uses TRBV7-3 and TRBJ1-3, with D hard to call. Germline CDR1 SGHTA, CDR2 FQGTGA. The CDR3 loop spans 15 amino acids. The V end lost 4 bases, the J end lost 0 bases, and 10 bases lay between the germline ends. The CDR3 coding sequence is TGTGCCAGCAGCTCCGAGGGCCTCTCTGGAAACACCATATATTTT. Translating gives CASSSEGLSGNTIYF.

V and J are TRBV20-1 and TRBJ1-2, with D unclear. This CDR3 spans 10 amino acids. Germline V gives CDR1 DFQATT, CDR2 SNEGSKA (reference sequence). Trimming shortened V by 5 bases and J by 2 bases, and 3 bases separated the two germline ends. This CDR3 is CSAANYGYTF. The CDR3 DNA follows: TGCAGTGCTGCGAACTATGGCTACACCTTC.

In DNA, the CDR3 is TGCGCCAGCAGCCCTGAACGACTAGCGGGAGTCGGGGAGCTGTTTTTT. It codes for CASSPERLAGVGELFF. This sequence joins TRBV4-1 and TRBJ2-2; TRBD2 aligns across 12 bases. The CDR3 loop spans 16 amino acids. Germline-derived CDR1 and CDR2 are MGHRA and YSYEKL. With V trimmed by 4 bases and J by 7 bases, 7 bases remained unmatched.

In DNA, the CDR3 is TGTGCCAGCAGTTGGCGACAGGCTACCCCCTACGAGCAGTACTTC. Translating gives CASSWRQATPYEQYF. The rearrangement links TRBV6-5 to TRBJ2-7, with a tentative D call TRBD1 (6 bases). The germline gives CDR1 MNHEY, CDR2 SVGAGI. The V end lost 4 bases, the J end lost 2 bases, and 15 bases lay between the germline ends. This CDR3 is built from 15 residues.